These 5 T cell receptor beta chains were all obtained from the same sample, sequenced in a study of blood T cell repertoires in COVID-19 (dated by TCRdb to 2020 to 2021). Library creation used the immunoSEQ multiplex PCR assay. TCRdb took this table from immuneACCESS and kept in-frame rearrangements with V and J called. Such tables lack part of the clones; where checked against another copy, unresolved V genes explain under half of the gap, and the rest is unexplained. The sample has roughly 300,000 clones on record, about 82% of them singletons. The ten biggest clones cover 1.5% to 2% of the sample. The sample consisted of peripheral blood. Receptors originate from a woman aged 45-60 years with acute or convalescent COVID-19.

The chain carries TRBV24-1 and TRBJ2-1, with TRBD2 as a possible D gene (5 bases). The ends were cut back, 9 bases at V and 9 bases at J, with 17 bases in the middle. CDR3 length: 13 amino acids. Germline-derived CDR1 and CDR2 are KGHDR and SFDVKD. The DNA for the CDR3 is TGTGCCACCTCCGTAGGGAGTTCCAGTGAGCAGTTCTTC. It yields the protein CATSVGSSSEQFF.

The rearrangement joins TRBV19 to TRBJ2-7; possibly TRBD2 for D (6 bases). This CDR3 has 16 amino acids. Germline V gives CDR1 LNHDA, CDR2 SQIVND (reference sequence). Trimming pared 3 bases from V and 4 bases from J, leaving 19 bases between. The CDR3 DNA reads as TGTGCCAGTAGTATTCGGGCCGCGGGAACCTTATACGAGCAGTACTTC. The encoded protein is CASSIRAAGTLYEQYF.

The V gene is TRBV9, the J gene TRBJ2-7; 7 nucleotides align to TRBD1. This CDR3 has 16 amino acids. The V and J ends lost 3 bases and 0 bases, in that order; junction bases with no gene match: 9. Germline CDR1 and CDR2: SGDLS and YYNGEE. CDR3 nucleotides: TGTGCCAGCAGCGCCGGGGACAGTAAGAGCTCCTACGAGCAGTACTTC. Translating it yields CASSAGDSKSSYEQYF.

The rearrangement links TRBV9 to TRBJ1-1, with D possibly matching TRBD1 (5 bases). CDR1 is SGDLS, CDR2 YYNGEE, per germline. The CDR3 has 14 residues. Trimming pared 0 bases from V and 1 base from J, leaving 7 bases between. CDR3 DNA sequence: TGTGCCAGCAGCGTAGGACAGAGGAACACTGAAGCTTTCTTT. Its translation is CASSVGQRNTEAFF.

The rearrangement joins TRBV28 to TRBJ1-5; D is possibly TRBD1 (5 bases). CDR1 is MDHEN, CDR2 SYDVKM, per germline. The CDR3 sequence is 16 residues long. Trimming cost V 2 bases and J 5 bases, with 16 bases left between them. The CDR3 nucleotides read TGTGCCAGCAGTTTAAGTGGGGCAGAAGTCTATCAGCCCCAGCATTTT. Encoded protein: CASSLSGAEVYQPQHF.